A single sample is the source of the 18 T cell receptor beta chains below, sequenced in a study of CD8+ T cells in alopecia areata (dated by TCRdb to the late 2010s). Reading the label with the study, this specimen's time point is: baseline before oral tofacitinib. Library construction relied on the immunoSEQ multiplex PCR assay. RNA was extracted from all samples and reverse transcribed into cDNA as template for TCR sequencing. Drawn from immuneACCESS, this table holds only the in-frame rearrangements with V and J called that TCRdb kept. Clones are partly lost; checked studies trace under half to an unresolved V gene and leave the rest unexplained. The sample table records fewer than 200,000 clones; around 60% of these occur just once. The ten top clones hold approximately 15% of the sample. Here the sequenced sample was CD4+ T cells sorted from blood, taken at week 0. Receptors were obtained from a human donor with alopecia areata.

The chain combines TRBV15 with TRBJ2-2; maybe TRBD1 (5 bases). Deletions cut 3 bases from V and 0 bases from J, with 14 bases between. Germline assignment: CDR1 LNHNV and CDR2 YYDKDF (reference sequence). This CDR3 has 17 amino acids. Here the CDR3 reads CATSRDPRVANTGELFF. In nucleotides, the CDR3 is TGTGCCACCAGCAGGGACCCCAGGGTAGCGAACACCGGGGAGCTGTTTTTT.

The chain uses TRBV7-8 and TRBJ2-5; a weak D match, TRBD1 (6 bases). V lost 1 base to trimming and J lost 1 base, with 13 bases between them. The CDR3 totals 16 residues. The germline V gene encodes CDR1 SGHVS and CDR2 FQNEAQ. CDR3 sequence (DNA): TGTGCCAGCAGCTTAGAGTTCAGGGGAGTCCAAGAGACCCAGTACTTC. This gives the protein CASSLEFRGVQETQYF.

This chain connects TRBV10-3 to TRBJ2-5; tentative D call: TRBD2 (6 bases). The CDR3 is 13 residues long. Looked up from germline, CDR1 is ENHRY and CDR2 is SYGVKD. Trimming stripped 4 bases from V and 7 bases from J, with 13 bases between. The CDR3 loop reads CAISGEPGGTQYF. The CDR3 DNA sequence: TGTGCCATCAGTGGAGAGCCCGGGGGGACCCAGTACTTC.

The chain recombines TRBV30 with TRBJ1-6; D is uncertain. This CDR3 region has 15 residues. CDR1 is GTSNPN, CDR2 SVGIG, per germline (reference sequence). V was cut by 5 bases and J by 8 bases, with 19 bases left in between. The chain's CDR3 is CAWVGGLLGHSPLHF. CDR3 DNA sequence: TGTGCCTGGGTCGGAGGTCTCCTTGGACATTCACCCCTCCACTTT.

In its sample, this clone was seen a few times. The chain couples TRBV6-1 to TRBJ1-2, with a weak D call TRBD1 (6 bases). The CDR3 consists of 14 residues. Germline CDR1 and CDR2: MNHNS and SASEGT. With 8 bases removed from V and 2 bases from J, the gap between germline ends came to 15 bases. CDR3 residues: CASGVTGRNYGYTF. The CDR3 DNA follows: TGTGCCAGCGGGGTGACAGGCCGAAACTATGGCTACACCTTC.

The chain uses TRBV11-2 and TRBJ2-7; weak D call: TRBD1 (5 bases). The CDR3 length is 15 residues. The V gene lost 7 bases and the J gene lost 2 bases, with 18 bases spanning the gap. Germline CDR1 reads SGHAT; CDR2 reads FQNNGV. Here the CDR3 reads CASIPMGQVTYEQYF. The CDR3 nucleotides read TGTGCCAGCATCCCCATGGGGCAGGTCACCTACGAGCAGTACTTC.

This clone was detected only a few times. The chain employs TRBV9 and TRBJ2-2, with a tentative D call TRBD2 (5 bases). CDR3 length: 15 residues. Trimming cost V 4 bases and J 0 bases, with 10 bases left between them. CDR1 is SGDLS, CDR2 YYNGEE, per germline. The CDR3: CASSRLLANTGELFF. Here the CDR3 DNA reads TGTGCCAGCAGCCGCCTACTAGCGAACACCGGGGAGCTGTTTTTT. The full variable domain, rest sourced from reference TRBV9 and TRBJ2-2, is DSGVTQTPKHLITATGQRVTLRCSPRSGDLSVYWYQQSLDQGLQFLIQYYNGEERAKGNILERFSAQQFPDLHSELNLSSLELGDSALYFCASSRLLANTGELFFGEGSRLTVL.

The V and J genes are TRBV6-1 and TRBJ1-2; D is unclear. V was pared by 4 bases and J by 4 bases, with 7 bases between. CDR1 and CDR2 from the germline V gene are MNHNS and SASEGT. The CDR3 extends over 12 amino acids. The CDR3 nucleotides are TGTGCCAGCAGTGGGGATCTCTATGGCTACACCTTC. Its protein is CASSGDLYGYTF.

The CDR3 DNA is TGTGCCAGCTCCCCATGGGGGCGGTACACTGAAGCTTTCTTT. It translates to CASSPWGRYTEAFF. This rearrangement joins TRBV18 to TRBJ1-1, with a tentative D call TRBD1 (6 bases). The V end was cut by 6 bases, the J end by 3 bases, with 14 bases between. Per the germline V gene, CDR1 is KGHSH and CDR2 is LQKENI. The CDR3 extends over 14 amino acids.

This chain joins TRBV29-1 and TRBJ2-2; 8 positions agree with TRBD1. The germline V gene has CDR1 SQVTM and CDR2 ANQGSEA. The CDR3 is 17 residues long. After removal of 1 base from V and 6 bases from J, the junction contained 13 bases not matched to a gene. The CDR3 DNA reads TGCAGCGTTGAAGTTTACCCCAGGGGGCGTGAGTCCGGGGAGCTGTTTTTT. Translated: CSVEVYPRGRESGELFF.

J is TRBJ2-6 and V is TRBV29-1; TRBD1 aligns across 9 bases. Germline lookup yields CDR1 SQVTM and CDR2 ANQGSEA. The V and J ends lost 7 bases and 0 bases, in that order; junction bases with no gene match: 16. This CDR3 spans 19 amino acids. The CDR3 is CSALSRDRVSGSGANVLTF. The CDR3 DNA reads as TGCAGCGCTCTGTCCCGGGACAGGGTTTCTGGCTCTGGGGCCAACGTCCTGACTTTC.

The chain recombines TRBV2 with TRBJ2-5, with D tentatively TRBD1 (6 bases). CDR3 length: 16 amino acids. Trimming cost V 4 bases and J 0 bases, with 15 bases left between them. Germline loops: CDR1 SNHLY, CDR2 FYNNEI. The CDR3 reads CASSGLGTRDQETQYF. CDR3 nucleotides: TGTGCCAGCAGTGGACTCGGGACAAGAGACCAAGAGACCCAGTACTTC.

The chain links TRBV9 to TRBJ2-2; D is uncertain. Germline CDR1 is SGDLS and CDR2 is YYNGEE. The CDR3 is made up of 13 amino acids. Trimming cost V 0 bases and J 5 bases, with 5 bases left between them. CDR3 DNA: TGTGCCAGCAGCGTAGCTTGGACCGGGGAGCTGTTTTTT. Translated: CASSVAWTGELFF.

This clone was found many times. The chain joins TRBV4-2 to TRBJ2-4, with D unresolved. V lost 3 bases, J lost 7 bases, and 10 bases lay in between. CDR1 is LGHNA and CDR2 is YNFKEQ in the germline V gene. The CDR3 is made up of 13 amino acids. The CDR3 nucleotides are TGTGCCAGCAGCCATTTTTACCGGAACATTCAGTACTTC. Translation: CASSHFYRNIQYF.

This chain connects TRBV11-2 to TRBJ2-5, with 12 bases matching TRBD2. This CDR3 comprises 15 residues. J lost 4 bases, V lost 5 bases, and 5 bases had no gene match. From germline, CDR1 is SGHAT and CDR2 FQNNGV. The DNA for the CDR3 is TGTGCCAGCAGCCCCACGGGACTAGCGGGAGAGACCCAGTACTTC. The encoded protein is CASSPTGLAGETQYF. Using reference TRBV11-2 and TRBJ2-5 for the parts outside the CDR3, the full variable domain is EAGVAQSPRYKIIEKRQSVAFWCNPISGHATLYWYQQILGQGPKLLIQFQNNGVVDDSQLPKDRFSAERLKGVDSTLKIQPAKLEDSAVYLCASSPTGLAGETQYFGPGTRLLVL.

This chain links TRBV7-9 with TRBJ1-6; D is perhaps TRBD1 (5 bases). The CDR3 is 15 amino acids. Trimming removed 1 base at V and 10 bases at J, with 14 bases between. Germline-derived CDR1 and CDR2 are SEHNR and FQNEAQ (reference sequence). The CDR3 protein is CASSLDRGAESPLHF. CDR3 DNA sequence: TGTGCCAGCAGCTTAGATCGAGGGGCAGAATCACCCCTCCACTTT. Full variable domain (missing parts from reference TRBV7-9 and TRBJ1-6): DTGVSQNPRHKITKRGQNVTFRCDPISEHNRLYWYRQTLGQGPEFLTYFQNEAQLEKSRLLSDRFSAERPKGSFSTLEIQRTEQGDSAMYLCASSLDRGAESPLHFGNGTRLTVT.

V and J are TRBV7-2 and TRBJ1-1, with a tentative D call TRBD1 (5 bases). This CDR3 contains 16 residues. Trimming cost V 1 base and J 1 base, with 13 bases left between them. CDR1 is SGHTA and CDR2 is FQGNSA in the germline V gene. Written as DNA, the CDR3 is TGTGCCAGCAGCTTAGTCAGGGCGAGTCCGAACACTGAAGCTTTCTTT. It encodes CASSLVRASPNTEAFF.

The chain uses TRBV5-6 and TRBJ2-5; a possible D gene is TRBD2 (5 bases). Germline loops: CDR1 SGHDT, CDR2 YYEEEE. This CDR3 comprises 15 residues. V was shortened by 2 bases and J by 5 bases, with 16 bases between the two germline ends. DNA for the CDR3: TGTGCCAGCAGCTTTACCCCTGTCGGGGTGGAGACCCAGTACTTC. Translation: CASSFTPVGVETQYF.